Listed below are T cell receptor beta chains from one sample, sequenced in a study of blood T cell repertoires in COVID-19. Data came from immunoSEQ multiplex PCR; TCRdb stores just in-frame clones and leaves some out. The sample yields 120,000 to 150,000 clones, approximately 88% seen once. Sequenced material: peripheral blood. The receptors were sampled from a human donor in a cohort sampled during active COVID-19. Each CDR3 is given with its conserved first and last residue. The D gene is left open where the match is weak. Clone size is stated in some rows and not others, as once, few, many or a class when expanded.

J	D	V	size	CDR3	DNA
TRBJ2-3	TRBD1	TRBV6-5	-	CASSSGQGPSTDTQYF	TGTGCCAGCAGTTCCGGACAGGGCCCTAGCACAGATACGCAGTATTTT
TRBJ1-3	TRBD1	TRBV4-2	-	CASSQDSSTGGRDTIYF	TGTGCCAGCAGCCAAGATTCAAGCACAGGGGGCAGGGACACCATATATTTT
TRBJ1-1	-	TRBV3-1/TRBV3-2	once	CASSQGTALNGEAFF	TGTGCCAGCAGCCAAGGGACAGCTTTAAATGGTGAAGCTTTCTTT
TRBJ1-2	-	TRBV5-4	-	CASSFGRGRTVFGYTF	TGTGCCAGCAGCTTCGGCCGCGGGAGGACAGTTTTCGGCTACACCTTC
TRBJ1-2	-	TRBV30	-	CAWSVGGSNYGYTF	TGTGCCTGGAGTGTTGGGGGGTCTAACTATGGCTACACCTTC
TRBJ2-1	-	TRBV6-2/TRBV6-3	-	CASSYSGQGGPYNEQFF	TGTGCCAGCAGTTACTCTGGGCAGGGGGGTCCTTACAATGAGCAGTTCTTC
TRBJ2-1	TRBD2	TRBV5-4	-	CASSLAGGGREQFF	TGTGCCAGCAGCCTGGCGGGAGGGGGACGTGAGCAGTTCTTC
TRBJ1-2	TRBD1	TRBV7-9	-	CASSRDRRRLTHGYTF	TGTGCCAGCAGCCGGGACAGAAGACGACTCACTCATGGCTACACCTTC
TRBJ1-2	-	TRBV18	-	CASSSDRSSGYTF	TGTGCCAGCTCTTCCGACAGGTCGAGTGGCTACACCTTC
TRBJ2-5	-	TRBV7-2	-	CASNGGTRETQYF	TGTGCCAGCAACGGGGGAACCAGGGAGACCCAGTACTTC
TRBJ1-1	-	TRBV19	-	CASTPTELNTEAFF	TGTGCCAGTACCCCGACGGAGCTGAACACTGAAGCTTTCTTT
TRBJ1-2	TRBD1	TRBV3-1/TRBV3-2	-	CASSQADRQGYGYTF	TGTGCCAGCAGCCAAGCGGACAGGCAAGGCTATGGCTACACCTTC
TRBJ1-1	-	TRBV5-1	-	CASSLNPGVPEAFF	TGCGCCAGCAGCTTGAATCCGGGGGTTCCTGAAGCTTTCTTT
TRBJ1-2	TRBD1	TRBV6-6	-	CASSPVPGQGISHGYTF	TGTGCCAGCAGTCCTGTCCCGGGACAGGGGATATCTCATGGCTACACCTTC
TRBJ1-1	TRBD1	TRBV5-4	-	CASSPQGEAEAFF	TGTGCCAGCAGCCCTCAGGGGGAAGCTGAAGCTTTCTTT
TRBJ1-1	-	TRBV10-3	few	CAISETDMNTEAFF	TGTGCCATCAGTGAGACAGACATGAACACTGAAGCTTTCTTT
TRBJ1-2	TRBD1	TRBV13	-	CASSSTGNYGYTF	TGTGCCAGCAGCTCGACAGGGAACTATGGCTACACCTTC
TRBJ2-6	TRBD1	TRBV18	-	CASSPDRGEGGANVLTF	TGTGCCAGCTCACCGGACAGGGGAGAAGGTGGGGCCAACGTCCTGACTTTC
TRBJ2-7	-	TRBV19	-	CASSMGRSYEQYF	TGTGCCAGTAGTATGGGCAGGTCCTACGAGCAGTACTTC
TRBJ2-5	TRBD2	TRBV5-1	once	CASSLDSGGALETQYF	TGCGCCAGCAGCTTGGATAGCGGGGGGGCATTAGAGACCCAGTACTTC
TRBJ2-5	-	TRBV7-9	-	CASSRQDRRETQYF	TGTGCCAGCAGCCGACAGGACCGGAGGGAGACCCAGTACTTC
TRBJ2-1	TRBD2	TRBV6-2/TRBV6-3	-	CASSEGLRSYNEQFF	TGTGCCAGCAGTGAGGGACTAAGGAGCTACAATGAGCAGTTCTTC
TRBJ2-1	TRBD2	TRBV7-3	-	CASSPSGGWDEQFF	TGTGCCAGCAGCCCTAGCGGGGGTTGGGATGAGCAGTTCTTC
TRBJ1-4	TRBD1	TRBV2	-	CASRGQAGEKLFF	TGTGCCAGCAGAGGACAGGCAGGAGAAAAACTGTTTTTT
TRBJ1-3	TRBD1	TRBV9	few	CASSVGQGGNTIYF	TGTGCCAGCAGCGTGGGACAGGGTGGAAACACCATATATTTT
TRBJ1-1	-	TRBV6-2/TRBV6-3	-	CASSYLRGRGDTEAFF	TGTGCCAGCAGTTACTTGAGAGGTCGGGGAGACACTGAAGCTTTCTTT
TRBJ2-3	-	TRBV30	-	CAWGSGADTQYF	TGTGCCTGGGGCTCGGGTGCAGATACGCAGTATTTT
TRBJ2-3	-	TRBV24-1	-	CATSGGSTDTQYF	TGTGCCACCAGTGGCGGGAGCACAGATACGCAGTATTTT
TRBJ2-3	TRBD2	TRBV5-1	-	CASSPPSGGNTDTQYF	TGCGCCAGCAGCCCCCCTTCGGGAGGAAACACAGATACGCAGTATTTT
TRBJ1-5	-	TRBV2	-	CASSEWSGQPQHF	TGTGCCAGCAGTGAATGGTCGGGTCAGCCCCAGCATTTT
TRBJ1-1	-	TRBV18	-	CASQEDTPMNTEAFF	TGTGCCAGCCAAGAGGACACTCCTATGAACACTGAAGCTTTCTTT
TRBJ2-7	TRBD2	TRBV7-6	-	CASSPSGGAPYEQYF	TGTGCCAGCAGCCCGAGCGGGGGGGCCCCATACGAGCAGTACTTC
TRBJ2-7	-	TRBV5-1	-	CASSPGAGLGYEQYF	TGCGCCAGCAGCCCTGGGGCAGGGTTGGGGTACGAGCAGTACTTC
TRBJ1-2	-	TRBV30	-	CAWSPTGGDGYTF	TGTGCCTGGAGTCCAACGGGGGGCGATGGCTACACCTTC
TRBJ2-5	-	TRBV30	once	CAWSPQETQYF	TGTGCCTGGAGCCCTCAAGAGACCCAGTACTTC
TRBJ2-3	-	TRBV13	-	CASSLVAADTQYF	TGTGCCAGCAGCTTAGTAGCGGCAGATACGCAGTATTTT